Below, one TCR beta chain is given with its context. Antigen unknown. The sample comes from a study of cytomegalovirus exposure and HLA in healthy donors. Per germline, CDR1 SGHTS and CDR2 YDEGEE. This CDR3 has 17 residues. The V and J ends lost 0 bases and 4 bases, in that order; junction bases with no gene match: 8. Study-wide results and caveats: Analyses of presence and absence presupposed an approximately uniform sequencing depth across donors. In vitro testing confirmed three CMV-associated chains as specific for CMV antigens. Later on, a genetic analysis was performed. It linked a missense variant in DCLRE1C with V- and J-gene trimming of TCR beta. While the bulk of TCR sequences proved rare, some public TCRs turned up in many donors.

This PCR relied on a set of 60 Vbeta primers and 13 Jbeta primers. TCRdb's copy holds only in-frame clones and misses some; the assay was immunoSEQ multiplex PCR. The sample lists more than 95,000 clones; about 80% were seen once. The sample consisted of PBMCs. The sequence was obtained from a young man in good health and CMV-seronegative. The chain links TRBV5-8 to TRBJ2-1; the match to TRBD1 covers 9 bases. This chain's CDR3 is CASSLDGATGGYNEQFF. The CDR3 nucleotides read TGTGCCAGCAGCTTGGATGGTGCGACAGGGGGATACAATGAGCAGTTCTTC.